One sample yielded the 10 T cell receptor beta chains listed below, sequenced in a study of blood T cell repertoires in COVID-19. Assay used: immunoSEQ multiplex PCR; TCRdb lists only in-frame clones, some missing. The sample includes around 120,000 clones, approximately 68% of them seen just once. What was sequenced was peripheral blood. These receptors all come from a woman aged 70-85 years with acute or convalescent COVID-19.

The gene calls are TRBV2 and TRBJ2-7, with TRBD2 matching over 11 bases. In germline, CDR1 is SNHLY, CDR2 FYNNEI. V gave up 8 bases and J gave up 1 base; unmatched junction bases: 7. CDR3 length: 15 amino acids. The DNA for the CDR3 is TGTGCCAGCCTCCCGGCTAGCGGGAGGTCCTACGAGCAGTACTTC. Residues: CASLPASGRSYEQYF.

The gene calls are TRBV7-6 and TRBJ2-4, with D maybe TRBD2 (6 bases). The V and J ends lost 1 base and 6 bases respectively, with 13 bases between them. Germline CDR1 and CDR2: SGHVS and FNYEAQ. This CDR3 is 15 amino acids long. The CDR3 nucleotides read TGTGCCAGCAGCTTAGTTGCGGGATTCGGAAACATTCAGTACTTC. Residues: CASSLVAGFGNIQYF.

CDR3 loop: CASSPWLVAGGSLTGIFEQFF. DNA of the CDR3: TGTGCCAGCTCACCATGGTTAGTAGCGGGAGGGAGCCTCACCGGAATCTTTGAGCAGTTCTTC. V and J are TRBV18 and TRBJ2-1; 11 bases align to TRBD2. Germline loops: CDR1 KGHSH, CDR2 LQKENI. V trimming: 2 bases; J trimming: 9 bases; junction bases outside the gene matches: 24. The CDR3 is 21 residues long.

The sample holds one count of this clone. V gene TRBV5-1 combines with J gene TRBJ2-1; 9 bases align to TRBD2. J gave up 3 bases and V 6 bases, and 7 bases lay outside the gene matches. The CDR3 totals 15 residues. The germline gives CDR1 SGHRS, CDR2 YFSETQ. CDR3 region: CASKLRGGLYNEQFF. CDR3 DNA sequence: TGCGCCAGCAAGCTGCGGGGGGGCCTCTACAATGAGCAGTTCTTC.

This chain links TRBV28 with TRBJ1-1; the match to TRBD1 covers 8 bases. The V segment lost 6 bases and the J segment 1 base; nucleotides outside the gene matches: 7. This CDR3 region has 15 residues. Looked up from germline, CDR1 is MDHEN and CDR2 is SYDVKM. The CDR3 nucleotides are TGTGCCAGCAGCCGACGGACAGGGCGGAACACTGAAGCTTTCTTT. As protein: CASSRRTGRNTEAFF.

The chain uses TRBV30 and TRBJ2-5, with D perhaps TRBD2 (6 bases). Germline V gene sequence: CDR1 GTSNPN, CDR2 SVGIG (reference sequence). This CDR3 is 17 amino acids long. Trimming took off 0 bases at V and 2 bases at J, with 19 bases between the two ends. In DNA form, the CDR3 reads TGTGCCTGGAGTGTCCTCGGTGGGGGGATCTGGCAAGAGACCCAGTACTTC. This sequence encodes CAWSVLGGGIWQETQYF. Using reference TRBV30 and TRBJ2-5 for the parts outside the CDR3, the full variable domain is SQTIHQWPATLVQPVGSPLSLECTVEGTSNPNLYWYRQAAGRGLQLLFYSVGIGQISSEVPQNLSASRPQDRQFILSSKKLLLSDSGFYLCAWSVLGGGIWQETQYFGPGTRLLVL.

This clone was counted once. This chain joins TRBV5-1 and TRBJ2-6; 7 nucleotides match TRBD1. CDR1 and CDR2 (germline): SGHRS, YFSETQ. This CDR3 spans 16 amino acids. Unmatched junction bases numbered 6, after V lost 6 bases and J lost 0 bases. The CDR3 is CASTPGQNSGANVLTF. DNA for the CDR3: TGCGCCAGCACTCCGGGACAGAACTCTGGGGCCAACGTCCTGACTTTC.

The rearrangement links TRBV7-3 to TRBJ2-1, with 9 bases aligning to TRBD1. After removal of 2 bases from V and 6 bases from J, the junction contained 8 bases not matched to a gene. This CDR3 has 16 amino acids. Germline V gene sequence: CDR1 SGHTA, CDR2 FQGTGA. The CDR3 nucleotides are TGTGCCAGCAGCTTATCATGGGGACAGGGAATCAATGAGCAGTTCTTC. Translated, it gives CASSLSWGQGINEQFF. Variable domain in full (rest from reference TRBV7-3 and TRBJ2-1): GAGVSQTPSNKVTEKGKYVELRCDPISGHTALYWYRQSLGQGPEFLIYFQGTGAADDSGLPNDRFFAVRPEGSVSTLKIQRTERGDSAVYLCASSLSWGQGINEQFFGPGTRLTVL.

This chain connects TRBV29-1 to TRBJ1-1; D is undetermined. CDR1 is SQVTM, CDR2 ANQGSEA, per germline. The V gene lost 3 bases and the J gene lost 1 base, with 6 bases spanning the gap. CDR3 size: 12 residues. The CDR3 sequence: CSVDGRNTEAFF. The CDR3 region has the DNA TGCAGCGTTGATGGGAGGAACACTGAAGCTTTCTTT.

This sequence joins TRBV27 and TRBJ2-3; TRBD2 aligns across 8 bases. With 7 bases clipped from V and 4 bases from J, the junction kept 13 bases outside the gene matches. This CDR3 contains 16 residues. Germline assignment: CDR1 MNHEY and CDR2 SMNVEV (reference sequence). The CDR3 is CASTQWGTRGADTQYF. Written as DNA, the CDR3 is TGTGCCAGCACCCAATGGGGGACTAGGGGCGCAGATACGCAGTATTTT.